Below are 31 T cell receptor beta chains sequenced from a single sample in a study of shared clonotypes between healthy human individuals. Sequenced by immunoSEQ multiplex PCR; TCRdb stores in-frame clones only, minus some. The table has some 2.1 million clones, 95% seen once; the top ten hold 0.13%. The sequenced sample was naive CD4+ T cells sorted from blood. Subset indicated: CD45RA+ positively selected. These receptors were taken from a young man in good health.

V is TRBV25-1 and J is TRBJ1-3, with D perhaps matching TRBD1 (5 bases). Germline V CDR1 and CDR2: MGHDK, SYGVNS. Trimming pared 3 bases from V and 2 bases from J, leaving 11 bases between. The CDR3 runs to 15 residues. The CDR3 region has the DNA TGTGCCAGCAGTGATCCTGGGGGGACTGGAAACACCATATATTTT. This encodes CASSDPGGTGNTIYF.

The chain is built from TRBV6-6 and TRBJ1-2; 7 positions match TRBD1. Unmatched junction bases numbered 2, after V lost 0 bases and J lost 4 bases. Germline V CDR1 and CDR2: MNHNY, SVGAGI (reference sequence). The CDR3 runs 14 residues. The CDR3 reads CASSYSGQAYGYTF. Here the CDR3 DNA reads TGTGCCAGCAGTTACTCCGGACAGGCCTATGGCTACACCTTC.

This clone was seen only once. This sequence joins TRBV19 and TRBJ1-5; TRBD1 matches at 10 bases. Germline V gives CDR1 LNHDA, CDR2 SQIVND (reference sequence). The ends lost 3 bases at V and 4 bases at J; junction bases unmatched: 6. The CDR3 extends over 16 amino acids. This CDR3 is CASSITGTGVNQPQHF. The CDR3 DNA is TGTGCCAGTAGTATCACCGGGACAGGGGTGAATCAGCCCCAGCATTTT.

The rearrangement links TRBV6-1 to TRBJ2-4, with 8 bases matching TRBD1. Germline V lookup: CDR1 MNHNS, CDR2 SASEGT. The CDR3 has 14 amino acids. Trimming took 5 bases from V and 11 from J; bases not matched to a gene: 11. Here the CDR3 reads CASSRTGTGYFQYF. DNA for the CDR3: TGTGCCAGCAGTCGCACCGGGACAGGTTACTTTCAGTACTTC.

The V and J genes are TRBV6-1 and TRBJ2-3, with 8 bases fitting TRBD2. This CDR3 contains 15 residues. CDR1 and CDR2 (germline): MNHNS, SASEGT. Trimming at V came to 1 base and at J to 5 bases, leaving 5 bases not matched to a gene. CDR3 nucleotides: TGTGCCAGCAGTGAAGAGGGACTAGTTCGAGATACGCAGTATTTT. This translates into CASSEEGLVRDTQYF.

This chain connects TRBV28 to TRBJ2-2; 12 positions agree with TRBD2. The CDR3 totals 15 residues. Losses at the gene ends were 3 bases for V and 7 bases for J; bases not matched to a gene: 3. Germline V gene sequence: CDR1 MDHEN, CDR2 SYDVKM. The CDR3 nucleotides read TGTGCCAGCAGTTTCTCTAGCGGGGGGGTCGGGGAGCTGTTTTTT. Its protein is CASSFSSGGVGELFF.

This chain joins TRBV20-1 and TRBJ1-2; weak D call: TRBD1 (5 bases). The germline gives CDR1 DFQATT, CDR2 SNEGSKA (reference sequence). V lost 4 bases to trimming and J lost 8 bases, with 11 bases between them. The CDR3 has 11 amino acids. The CDR3 coding sequence is TGCAGTGCTACCCTGGGGGGAGGCTACACCTTC. This sequence encodes CSATLGGGYTF.

The V call is TRBV6-6, the J call TRBJ1-2, with TRBD1 matching 8 bases. CDR1 MNHNY and CDR2 SVGAGI come from the germline V gene (reference sequence). The CDR3 has 15 residues. After removal of 4 bases from V and 4 bases from J, the junction contained 8 bases not matched to a gene. The CDR3: CASSSLDRGVYGYTF. The DNA of the CDR3 is TGTGCCAGCAGTTCCCTAGACAGGGGTGTCTATGGCTACACCTTC.

This sequence joins TRBV7-9 and TRBJ2-1; D gene ambiguous. Trimming removed 2 bases at V and 9 bases at J, with 8 bases between. From germline, CDR1 is SEHNR and CDR2 FQNEAQ (reference sequence). The CDR3 contains 12 residues. CDR3 sequence (DNA): TGTGCCAGCAGCTTACTTCCGGGTGAGCAGTTCTTC. Its protein product is CASSLLPGEQFF.

This clone was seen just once. V is TRBV7-9 and J is TRBJ2-1; no clear D gene. This CDR3 comprises 13 residues. Germline CDR1 reads SEHNR; CDR2 reads FQNEAQ (reference sequence). The V end was cut by 2 bases, the J end by 7 bases, with 9 bases between. CDR3 sequence: CASSLLSGNEQFF. CDR3 DNA: TGTGCCAGCAGCTTACTGTCCGGGAATGAGCAGTTCTTC.

The V call is TRBV29-1, the J call TRBJ2-7; 7 bases match TRBD1. This CDR3 is built from 12 residues. Germline CDR1 SQVTM, CDR2 ANQGSEA. J lost 1 base, V lost 7 bases, and 4 bases had no gene match. The CDR3 DNA is TGCAGCGCCCAGGGGGTATCCTACGAGCAGTACTTC. Amino acids: CSAQGVSYEQYF.

J is TRBJ1-5 and V is TRBV5-1; 10 bases map to TRBD1. This CDR3 is built from 15 residues. Germline assignment: CDR1 SGHRS and CDR2 YFSETQ. V shed 2 bases, J shed 2 bases, and the junction held 1 base outside the gene matches. CDR3 DNA sequence: TGCGCCAGCAGCTTTGGGACAGGGGGCAATCAGCCCCAGCATTTT. This sequence encodes CASSFGTGGNQPQHF.

This clone was recorded only once. In nucleotides, the CDR3 is TGTGCCAGCAGCCAAGATTGGAGGACAGCAAACTATGGCTACACCTTC. This translates into CASSQDWRTANYGYTF. The chain recombines TRBV4-2 with TRBJ1-2; possible D gene TRBD1, 6 bases. In germline, CDR1 is LGHNA, CDR2 YNFKEQ. This CDR3 contains 16 residues. Trimming cost V 0 bases and J 2 bases, with 13 bases left between them.

The chain links TRBV10-3 to TRBJ2-5; 11 nucleotides line up with TRBD2. CDR1 ENHRY and CDR2 SYGVKD come from the germline V gene. The CDR3 is 15 residues long. The trim removed 6 bases at V and 2 bases at J, leaving 5 bases unmatched. The CDR3 protein is CAISPGTSGQETQYF. DNA for the CDR3: TGTGCCATCAGCCCTGGGACTAGCGGACAAGAGACCCAGTACTTC.

The rearrangement joins TRBV7-8 to TRBJ2-3, with D possibly TRBD2 on 6 matching bases. Germline loops: CDR1 SGHVS, CDR2 FQNEAQ. This CDR3 has 13 amino acids. V dropped 1 base and J dropped 9 bases, with 11 bases sitting between them. CDR3 amino acids: CASSLGYGGTQYF. CDR3 sequence (DNA): TGTGCCAGCAGCTTAGGTTATGGAGGGACGCAGTATTTT.

V usage is TRBV15 and J usage is TRBJ1-2, with D possibly being TRBD1 (5 bases). CDR1 is LNHNV and CDR2 is YYDKDF in the germline V gene (reference sequence). CDR3 length: 15 residues. Trimming pared 6 bases from V and 4 bases from J, leaving 18 bases between. The CDR3 DNA follows: TGTGCCACCAGTTCCGGGGGAACAGCCACCTATGGCTACACCTTC. As protein: CATSSGGTATYGYTF. The full variable domain, its missing parts supplied by reference TRBV15 and TRBJ1-2, is DAMVIQNPRYQVTQFGKPVTLSCSQTLNHNVMYWYQQKSSQAPKLLFHYYDKDFNNEADTPDNFQSRRPNTSFCFLDIRSPGLGDTAMYLCATSSGGTATYGYTFGSGTRLTVV.

The rearrangement joins TRBV5-4 to TRBJ2-7; 7 bases align to TRBD2. CDR1 is SGHNT and CDR2 is YYREEE in the germline V gene (reference sequence). V lost 3 bases, J lost 5 bases, and 5 bases stayed unmatched. The CDR3 sequence is 13 residues long. The CDR3 DNA sequence: TGTGCCAGCAGCTCGACTAGCATCCACGAGCAGTACTTC. Its translation: CASSSTSIHEQYF.

This clone has only one observation. The V and J genes are TRBV6-6 and TRBJ1-2; D is ambiguous. Looked up from germline, CDR1 is MNHNY and CDR2 is SVGAGI (reference sequence). The CDR3 consists of 14 residues. With 5 bases removed from V and 9 bases from J, the gap between germline ends came to 19 bases. CDR3 sequence (DNA): TGTGCCAGCAGTGACGCTCAAATCTTTGAGCGCTACACCTTC. It is translated as CASSDAQIFERYTF.

This clone was observed once. This CDR3 is also generated by other DNA sequences in the sample. The V gene is TRBV18, the J gene TRBJ1-1; possible D gene TRBD1, 6 bases. V was pared by 6 bases and J by 2 bases, with 10 bases between. CDR3 length: 13 residues. Looked up from germline, CDR1 is KGHSH and CDR2 is LQKENI. The CDR3 nucleotides are TGTGCCAGCTCCCCGACAGGCAACACTGAAGCTTTCTTT. Its protein product is CASSPTGNTEAFF.

Notes on this clone: The junction and the germline gene differ at one end; a read error may be behind it. CDR3 protein: CASSLRDREQEPQYF. The DNA of the CDR3 is TGTGCCAGCAGCCTTCGGGACAGGGAACAAGAGCCCCAGTACTTC. V usage is TRBV7-9 and J usage is TRBJ2-5; 9 nucleotides match TRBD1. Germline CDR1 SEHNR, CDR2 FQNEAQ (reference sequence). The CDR3 is 15 amino acids.

This sequence joins TRBV5-3 and TRBJ1-5; D may be TRBD1 (5 bases). TRBV5-3 is assigned to the ORF class and has an uncertain function. The CDR3 loop spans 16 amino acids. V was shortened by 4 bases and J by 0 bases, with 14 bases between the two germline ends. The CDR3 nucleotides are TGTGCCAGAAGCGTAGGACACCCCTATAGCAATCAGCCCCAGCATTTT. Protein sequence: CARSVGHPYSNQPQHF.

V gene TRBV5-6 combines with J gene TRBJ2-5, with D possibly TRBD2 on 7 matching bases. Germline assignment: CDR1 SGHDT and CDR2 YYEEEE. Trimming took off 4 bases at V and 4 bases at J, with 20 bases between the two ends. There are 16 residues in the CDR3. For the CDR3, the DNA is TGTGCCAGCAGCCACCCCGGGACGGGGGGCGGAGAGACCCAGTACTTC. It translates to CASSHPGTGGGETQYF.

The V and J genes are TRBV20-1 and TRBJ1-1; D not certain. V shed 3 bases and J shed 6 bases, with 8 bases lying between them. The CDR3 spans 11 residues. CDR1 DFQATT and CDR2 SNEGSKA come from the germline V gene (reference sequence). The DNA of the CDR3 is TGCAGTGCTAGCAGTATCGCTGAAGCTTTCTTT. Encoded protein: CSASSIAEAFF.

This chain links TRBV2 with TRBJ2-2, with D perhaps matching TRBD1 (6 bases). Germline CDR1 SNHLY, CDR2 FYNNEI. Deletions cut 6 bases from V and 6 bases from J, with 8 bases between. This CDR3 comprises 12 residues. In DNA, the CDR3 is TGTGCCAGCAGCGACAGGTCCGGGGAGCTGTTTTTT. Amino acids: CASSDRSGELFF.

The chain's CDR3 is CASSESVVNTEAFF. In DNA form, the CDR3 reads TGTGCCAGCAGTGAATCGGTAGTGAACACTGAAGCTTTCTTT. V gene TRBV25-1 combines with J gene TRBJ1-1; D is unresolved. Trimming removed 1 base at V and 0 bases at J, with 6 bases between. This CDR3 spans 14 amino acids. CDR1 MGHDK and CDR2 SYGVNS come from the germline V gene.

This clone came up a few times. The chain links TRBV7-9 to TRBJ1-5; D is undetermined. Deletions cut 4 bases from V and 8 bases from J, with 9 bases between. CDR1 SEHNR and CDR2 FQNEAQ come from the germline V gene (reference sequence). The length of the CDR3 is 12 residues. The CDR3 region is CASSSAWEPQHF. The CDR3 nucleotides read TGTGCCAGCAGCTCAGCTTGGGAGCCCCAGCATTTT.

The V gene is TRBV5-8, the J gene TRBJ1-5, with D uncertain. Trimming took 7 bases from V and 7 from J, leaving 12 bases between them. The CDR3 runs to 12 residues. Germline V gives CDR1 SGHTS, CDR2 YDEGEE. CDR3 nucleotides: TGTGCCAGCTTGAGGGAGGGACAGCCCCAGCATTTT. Translated, it gives CASLREGQPQHF.

This clone was counted a single time. This chain uses TRBV5-1 with TRBJ1-2, with D perhaps TRBD1 (5 bases). Trimming took 0 bases from V and 4 from J, leaving 10 bases between them. CDR1 is SGHRS and CDR2 is YFSETQ in the germline V gene. This CDR3 region has 14 residues. Here the CDR3 DNA reads TGCGCCAGCAGCTTGGATCCAGGGAGCTATGGCTACACCTTC. As protein: CASSLDPGSYGYTF.

The J gene is TRBJ2-5, the V gene TRBV10-3, with 7 bases aligning to TRBD2. CDR1 and CDR2 from the germline V gene are ENHRY and SYGVKD. This CDR3 comprises 13 residues. Trimming removed 1 base from V and 5 bases from J; junction bases left unmatched: 1. CDR3: CAISEWEGETQYF. The CDR3 DNA sequence: TGTGCCATCAGTGAGTGGGAGGGCGAGACCCAGTACTTC.

This rearrangement joins TRBV19 to TRBJ1-6, with a tentative D call TRBD1 (5 bases). The CDR3 is 16 residues long. V shed 1 base and J shed 4 bases, with 11 bases lying between them. The germline V gene has CDR1 LNHDA and CDR2 SQIVND (reference sequence). The CDR3 nucleotides are TGTGCCAGTAGTATAGGACAGTGGGGGTATAATTCACCCCTCCACTTT. This gives the protein CASSIGQWGYNSPLHF.

The J gene is TRBJ2-7, the V gene TRBV7-2, with 7 bases lining up with TRBD1. J was trimmed by 0 bases and V by 2 bases; bases with no gene match: 7. The CDR3 sequence is 16 residues long. From germline, CDR1 is SGHTA and CDR2 FQGNSA. In DNA form, the CDR3 reads TGTGCCAGCAGCTTATCGACAGGGATAAGCTCCTACGAGCAGTACTTC. Translation: CASSLSTGISSYEQYF.